Below, 13 T cell receptor beta chains from the same sample are listed, as sequenced in a study of CD8 T cells in ankylosing spondylitis. TCRdb recomputed calls from the 5' RACE reads with MiXCR, one row per CDR3 protein. The sample contains more than 35,000 distinct CDR3 sequences, 2.7% of which appear only once. The sample was blood, either unsorted or a sorted T cell fraction (not recorded which). The receptors come from a male donor with ankylosing spondylitis or in good health (not recorded which).

This clonotype has ten or more counts. This chain joins TRBV9 and TRBJ2-1; D possibly matches TRBD1 or TRBD2 (5 bases each). Trimming removed 3 bases from V and 10 bases from J, with 17 bases in between. The CDR3 contains 14 residues. In germline, CDR1 is SGDLS, CDR2 YYNGEE. The CDR3 bases are TGTGCCAGCAGCGGGGGGACCCCAGCAATGGAGCAGTTCTTC. This sequence encodes CASSGGTPAMEQFF.

V gene TRBV9 combines with J gene TRBJ1-4, with a weak D call TRBD1 (5 bases). The CDR3 sequence is 14 residues long. Trimming stripped 4 bases from V and 2 bases from J, with 9 bases between. Germline values: CDR1 SGDLS, CDR2 YYNGEE. The CDR3 DNA is TGTGCCAGCAGCACTCCAGGGACTAATGAAAAACTGTTTTTT. It is translated as CASSTPGTNEKLFF.

This clonotype appeared many times. This rearrangement joins TRBV9 to TRBJ2-3; TRBD2 aligns across 7 bases. This CDR3 region has 15 residues. The V segment lost 1 base and the J segment 6 bases; nucleotides outside the gene matches: 8. Germline CDR1 is SGDLS and CDR2 is YYNGEE. CDR3 in amino acids: CASSVSSGFLDTQYF. Written as DNA, the CDR3 is TGTGCCAGCAGCGTAAGTAGCGGGTTTCTGGATACGCAGTATTTT.

This clonotype was picked up many times. V is TRBV9 and J is TRBJ1-2; the D gene is possibly TRBD1 (6 bases). Trimming pared 4 bases from V and 8 bases from J, leaving 15 bases between. CDR3 length equals 13 residues. CDR1 and CDR2 (germline): SGDLS, YYNGEE. The CDR3 nucleotides are TGTGCCAGCAGCCCAGGGGAGGCTGGGGGCTACACCTTC. Protein product: CASSPGEAGGYTF.

This clonotype has a count of ten or more. The J gene is TRBJ1-1, the V gene TRBV9; TRBD1 is a possible D gene (5 bases). Germline V gives CDR1 SGDLS, CDR2 YYNGEE. V lost 4 bases, J lost 6 bases, and 13 bases lay in between. The CDR3 has 13 amino acids. The CDR3 nucleotides are TGTGCCAGCAGCCCCTCGGGGGGGGCTGAAGCTTTCTTT. Amino acid sequence: CASSPSGGAEAFF. Full variable domain (outside the CDR3, taken from reference TRBV9 and TRBJ1-1): DSGVTQTPKHLITATGQRVTLRCSPRSGDLSVYWYQQSLDQGLQFLIQYYNGEERAKGNILERFSAQQFPDLHSELNLSSLELGDSALYFCASSPSGGAEAFFGQGTRLTVV.

This clonotype was detected many times. V usage is TRBV9 and J usage is TRBJ2-1; 9 nucleotides line up with TRBD2. Germline assignment: CDR1 SGDLS and CDR2 YYNGEE. V was pared by 4 bases and J by 9 bases, with 14 bases of the junction left unmatched. The CDR3 has 16 amino acids. In DNA, the CDR3 is TGTGCCAGCAGCCCCGGTAGGAGCGGGAGGATTGGTGAGCAGTTCTTC. Translated: CASSPGRSGRIGEQFF.

At least ten counts were recorded for this clonotype. The chain employs TRBV9 and TRBJ1-6; 7 nucleotides agree with TRBD1. The V segment lost 4 bases and the J segment 10 bases; nucleotides outside the gene matches: 8. The CDR3 is 14 residues long. The germline gives CDR1 SGDLS, CDR2 YYNGEE. This CDR3 is CASSPRQGDSPLHF. The CDR3 nucleotides are TGTGCCAGCAGCCCTCGACAGGGTGACTCACCCCTCCACTTT.

This clonotype was seen at least ten times. The V and J genes are TRBV9 and TRBJ1-5; D may be TRBD1 (5 bases). Trimming stripped 0 bases from V and 1 base from J, with 17 bases between. Germline CDR1 and CDR2: SGDLS and YYNGEE. The CDR3 spans 18 residues. This CDR3 reads CASSVVVRGQGSNQPQHF. In DNA form, the CDR3 reads TGTGCCAGCAGCGTAGTCGTTCGAGGGCAGGGAAGCAATCAGCCCCAGCATTTT.

This clonotype has just a few counts. The chain recombines TRBV11-2 with TRBJ2-2, with 11 nucleotides matching TRBD2. Germline V gene lookup returns CDR1 SGHAT and CDR2 FQNNGV. Trimming cost V 4 bases and J 3 bases; bases outside gene matches: 10. This CDR3 region has 18 residues. In DNA form, the CDR3 reads TGTGCCAGCAGCTCTTATTCCGGGACTAGCGGTGACACCGGGGAGCTGTTTTTT. Residues: CASSSYSGTSGDTGELFF.

This clonotype was detected only a few times. The chain employs TRBV9 and TRBJ2-2; TRBD2 matches 14 bases. The CDR3 totals 16 residues. The ends lost 3 bases at V and 6 bases at J; junction bases unmatched: 4. Germline loops: CDR1 SGDLS, CDR2 YYNGEE. The CDR3: CASSGGLAGGPGELFF. The CDR3 DNA reads as TGTGCCAGCAGCGGCGGACTAGCGGGAGGCCCCGGGGAGCTGTTTTTT.

This clonotype was seen many times. J is TRBJ2-1 and V is TRBV9, with 11 bases that match TRBD2. Germline V CDR1 and CDR2: SGDLS, YYNGEE. Trimming at V came to 6 bases and at J to 2 bases, leaving 4 bases not matched to a gene. The CDR3 has 15 residues. CDR3 DNA: TGTGCCAGCACCAGACTAGCGGGACCCTACAATGAGCAGTTCTTC. Protein sequence: CASTRLAGPYNEQFF. Combining the CDR3 with reference TRBV9 and TRBJ2-1 gives the whole variable domain DSGVTQTPKHLITATGQRVTLRCSPRSGDLSVYWYQQSLDQGLQFLIQYYNGEERAKGNILERFSAQQFPDLHSELNLSSLELGDSALYFCASTRLAGPYNEQFFGPGTRLTVL.

In its sample, this clonotype was seen many times. This chain uses TRBV9 with TRBJ2-1; tentative D call: TRBD2 (5 bases). The CDR3 totals 14 residues. Looked up from germline, CDR1 is SGDLS and CDR2 is YYNGEE. The V end lost 3 bases, the J end lost 2 bases, and 9 bases lay between the germline ends. The CDR3 nucleotides read TGTGCCAGCAGCGCACAGACTACCTACAATGAGCAGTTCTTC. Encoded protein: CASSAQTTYNEQFF.

This clonotype was counted many times. This chain joins TRBV9 and TRBJ1-4; D gene uncertain. V shed 1 base and J shed 5 bases, with 6 bases lying between them. This CDR3 comprises 13 residues. Per the germline V gene, CDR1 is SGDLS and CDR2 is YYNGEE. The chain's CDR3 is CASSVQPNEKLFF. The DNA of the CDR3 is TGTGCCAGCAGCGTACAGCCAAATGAAAAACTGTTTTTT.